This T cell receptor beta chain was recovered during a study of blood T cell repertoires in COVID-19 (TCRdb year 2020). For the study in its entirety: The collaborator samples originated in the United States, Italy and Spain and spanned the acute and convalescent phases of COVID-19. The prospective study material was composed of cDNA or gDNA derived from T cells, B-cell-depleted T cells, or PBMCs. Deeply sampled blood TCRbeta repertoires from subjects exposed to, actively infected with, or recovered from COVID-19 were included in the dataset. The repertoires were made available in a free public database intended to serve as a resource for research on the immune response to SARS-CoV-2. The samples were drawn from two sources: the first 160 participants of the ongoing ImmuneRACE study, and 1,200 or so subjects contributed by 6 global collaborators. A de-identified subject ID, COVID-19 status, age in years and sex were almost always included in the sample metadata. HLA class I and class II types, where available, came from metadata supplied by the sample provider rather than from assay-based typing.

The CDR3 goes from the cysteine to the phenylalanine over 15 residues. Here the CDR3 DNA is all that survives: 45 bases in frame from base 1. For CDR1 and CDR2, the germline V gene lists SGHVS and FQNEAQ. V is cut by 5 bases and J by 2 bases, and the space between the germline ends is 15 bases. Collaborating institutions collected whole blood in K2EDTA tubes following their own protocols. Collaborator samples were shipped for TCRbeta analysis as frozen whole blood, isolated PBMCs, or DNA extracted from either sample type. This clone was seen a few times. What this receptor recognizes is not known. No clone much larger than this one lies a single base away; base qualities are absent. Here is what the overall study found, with its caveats: The amount of clinical and demographic metadata varied by source and participant and was provided uncurated.

The immunoSEQ Assay, a bias-controlled multiplex PCR, was used to amplify TCRbeta CDR3 regions from genomic DNA. Under the source paper's analysis protocol: Within the assay, amplification of reference gene primers was used to estimate how many nucleated cells each sample contained. To quantify the absolute abundance of each unique TCRbeta CDR3 rearrangement, sequence reads were collapsed and filtered. For each sample, productive Simpson clonality was calculated as the square root of Simpson's diversity index over productive rearrangements. TCRdb limited this immuneACCESS table to in-frame rearrangements with V and J called. A share of clones is missing; checked studies link under half to unresolved V genes, and the rest is unexplained. The DNA gave D and trimming, while V, J and clone size come from that table. The sample contains some 260,000 clones, about 80% of them found a single time. The ten largest clones capture 3% to 3.5% of the sample.

The TCR was taken from a woman older than 75 with acute or convalescent COVID-19. The specimen sequenced was peripheral blood. The chain employs TRBV7-8 and TRBJ1-2, with the D gene call left open. The bases are TGTGCCAGCAGCCCTAGTGGGTCGGGAAACTATGGCTACACCTTC. It translates to CASSPSGSGNYGYTF.